This T cell receptor beta chain was sequenced during a study of blood T cell repertoires in COVID-19. Sequenced by immunoSEQ multiplex PCR; TCRdb stores in-frame clones only, minus some. The repertoire holds about 180,000 clones, with more than 65% as singletons. The germline gives CDR1 MNHNS, CDR2 SASEGT. V was pared by 1 base and J by 8 bases, with 6 bases of the junction left unmatched. This CDR3 has 14 residues. Recovered status in Cohort 3 required two negative PCRs, clearance, or symptom resolution. This clone was counted at least ten times. Sequencing was done on a sample of PBMCs or T cells enriched from blood (not recorded which). V usage is TRBV6-1 and J usage is TRBJ1-2, with 8 bases aligning to TRBD1. The receptor was isolated from a man aged 45-65 years who had recovered from COVID-19. CDR3 residues: CASSEGTGWEGYTF. The CDR3 DNA is TGTGCCAGCAGTGAAGGGACAGGGTGGGAAGGCTACACCTTC.